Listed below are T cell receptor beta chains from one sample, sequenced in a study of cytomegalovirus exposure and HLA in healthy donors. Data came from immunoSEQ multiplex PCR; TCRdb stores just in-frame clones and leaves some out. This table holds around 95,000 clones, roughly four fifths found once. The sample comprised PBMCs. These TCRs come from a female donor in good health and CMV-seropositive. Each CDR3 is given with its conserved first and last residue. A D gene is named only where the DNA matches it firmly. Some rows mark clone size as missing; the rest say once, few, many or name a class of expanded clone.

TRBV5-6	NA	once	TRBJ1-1	CASSFLSYTEAFF	TGTGCCAGCAGCTTCTTATCGTACACTGAAGCTTTCTTT
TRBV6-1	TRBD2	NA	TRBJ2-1	CASSGIAGEAYNEQFF	TGTGCCAGCAGTGGGATAGCGGGAGAGGCCTACAATGAGCAGTTCTTC
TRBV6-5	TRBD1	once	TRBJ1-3	CASRGRGLSGNTIYF	TGTGCCAGCAGGGGCAGGGGGCTTTCTGGAAACACCATATATTTT
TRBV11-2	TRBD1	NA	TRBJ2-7	CASSRGTGPSYEQYF	TGTGCCAGCAGCCGTGGGACAGGGCCCTCCTACGAGCAGTACTTC
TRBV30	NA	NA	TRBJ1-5	CAWSVEGNNQPQHF	TGTGCCTGGAGTGTAGAGGGTAACAATCAGCCCCAGCATTTT
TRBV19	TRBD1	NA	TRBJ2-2	CASSSGQGAYTGELFF	TGTGCCAGTAGCTCGGGACAGGGGGCATACACCGGGGAGCTGTTTTTT
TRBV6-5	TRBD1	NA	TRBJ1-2	CASSYQRTGGLDGYTF	TGTGCCAGCAGTTACCAAAGGACAGGGGGGCTGGATGGCTACACCTTC
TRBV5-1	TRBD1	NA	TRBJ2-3	CATADRGTDTQYF	TGCGCCACCGCGGACAGGGGAACAGATACGCAGTATTTT
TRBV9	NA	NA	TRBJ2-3	CASSGGSVDTQYF	TGTGCCAGCAGCGGAGGAAGTGTCGATACGCAGTATTTT
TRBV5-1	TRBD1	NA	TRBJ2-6	CASSLADRGLGGANVLTF	TGCGCCAGCAGCTTGGCCGACAGGGGGCTTGGTGGGGCCAACGTCCTGACTTTC
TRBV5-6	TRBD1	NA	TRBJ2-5	CASSFARQGQETQYF	TGTGCCAGCAGCTTTGCCCGACAGGGGCAAGAGACCCAGTACTTC
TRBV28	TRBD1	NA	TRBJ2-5	CASSPAGTGLRETQYF	TGTGCCAGCAGTCCTGCTGGGACAGGCCTCCGAGAGACCCAGTACTTC
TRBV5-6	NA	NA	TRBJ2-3	CASAGGGWGDTQYF	TGTGCCAGCGCTGGGGGCGGGTGGGGAGATACGCAGTATTTT
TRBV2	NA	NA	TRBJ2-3	CASVTGYTDTQYF	TGTGCCAGCGTCACCGGGTACACAGATACGCAGTATTTT